This TCR beta chain was identified in a study of blood T cell repertoires in COVID-19. Original handling: Nucleated cell number was recorded as an estimate derived from reference gene primer amplification. Some clones are missing from TCRdb's copy, which holds only in-frame ones; the method was immunoSEQ multiplex PCR. Clone size and V and J calls were adopted from that table, with D and trimming inferred from the DNA. The repertoire consists of tens of thousands of clones, with about 83% occurring once and the leading ten covering about 6%. This clone was detected once. This clonotype originated in a woman aged 60-75 years with acute or convalescent COVID-19. Sequenced input: peripheral blood.

The CDR3: CATSDRDWDTDTQYF. The CDR3 DNA reads as TGTGCCACCAGTGACCGGGACTGGGACACAGATACGCAGTATTTT. The V call is TRBV24-1, the J call TRBJ2-3; a weak D match, TRBD2 (6 bases). The CDR3 spans 15 residues. Trimming cost V 4 bases and J 2 bases, with 12 bases left between them. The germline V gene has CDR1 KGHDR and CDR2 SFDVKD.